The 3 T cell receptor beta chains listed next were all sequenced from one sample in a study of cytomegalovirus exposure and HLA in healthy donors. Amplification used 60 Vbeta primers and 13 Jbeta primers. The table came from immunoSEQ multiplex PCR; TCRdb's copy has only in-frame clones and leaves some out. The sample includes about 140,000 clones, approximately 86% seen only once; the top ten take around 0.51%. Sequences were obtained from PBMCs. These receptor sequences come from a middle-aged woman in good health and CMV-seronegative.

The chain couples TRBV4-3 to TRBJ2-1; 7 bases align to TRBD2. Germline V gives CDR1 LGHNA, CDR2 YSLEER. V lost 1 base and J lost 0; bases outside the gene matches: 0. CDR3 length: 15 residues. This CDR3 is CASSQGTSSYNEQFF. Here the CDR3 DNA reads TGCGCCAGCAGCCAAGGGACTAGCTCCTACAATGAGCAGTTCTTC.

The CDR3 DNA follows: TGTGCCAGCAGTGTTGGGCAGGGGGAAGGGGCCCAGCATTTT. Amino acids: CASSVGQGEGAQHF. V is TRBV2 and J is TRBJ1-5; 7 bases fit TRBD1. CDR3 length: 14 amino acids. Germline V gives CDR1 SNHLY, CDR2 FYNNEI. J was trimmed by 11 bases and V by 4 bases; bases with no gene match: 11.

The V call is TRBV25-1, the J call TRBJ2-1; tentative D call: TRBD1 (5 bases). The CDR3 sequence is 15 residues long. The ends were cut back, 3 bases at V and 11 bases at J, with 20 bases in the middle. Germline CDR1 is MGHDK and CDR2 is SYGVNS. The CDR3 here is CASSDPSGSGIKQFF. The CDR3 region has the DNA TGTGCCAGCAGTGACCCCTCAGGGTCAGGGATTAAGCAGTTCTTC.